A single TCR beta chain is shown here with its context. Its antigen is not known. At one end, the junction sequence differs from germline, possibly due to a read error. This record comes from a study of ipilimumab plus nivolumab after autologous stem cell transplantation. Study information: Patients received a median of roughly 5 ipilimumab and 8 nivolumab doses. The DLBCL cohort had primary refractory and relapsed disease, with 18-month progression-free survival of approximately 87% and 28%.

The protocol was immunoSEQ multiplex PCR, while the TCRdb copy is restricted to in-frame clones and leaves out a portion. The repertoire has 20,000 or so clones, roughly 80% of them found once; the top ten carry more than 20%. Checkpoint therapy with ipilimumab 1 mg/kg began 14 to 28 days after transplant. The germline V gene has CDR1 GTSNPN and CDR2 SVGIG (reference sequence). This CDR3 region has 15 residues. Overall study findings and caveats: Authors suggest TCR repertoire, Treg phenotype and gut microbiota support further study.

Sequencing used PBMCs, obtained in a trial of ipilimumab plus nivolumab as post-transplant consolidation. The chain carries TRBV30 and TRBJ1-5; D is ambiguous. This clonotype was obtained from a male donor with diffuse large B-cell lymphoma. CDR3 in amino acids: CAWNRGRLSDQPQHF. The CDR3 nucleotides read TGTGCCTGGAACAGAGGCAGGCTTAGCGATCAGCCCCAGCATTTT. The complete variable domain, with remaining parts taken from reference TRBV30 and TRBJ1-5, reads SQTIHQWPATLVQPVGSPLSLECTVEGTSNPNLYWYRQAAGRGLQLLFYSVGIGQISSEVPQNLSASRPQDRQFILSSKKLLLSDSGFYLCAWNRGRLSDQPQHFGDGTRLSIL.